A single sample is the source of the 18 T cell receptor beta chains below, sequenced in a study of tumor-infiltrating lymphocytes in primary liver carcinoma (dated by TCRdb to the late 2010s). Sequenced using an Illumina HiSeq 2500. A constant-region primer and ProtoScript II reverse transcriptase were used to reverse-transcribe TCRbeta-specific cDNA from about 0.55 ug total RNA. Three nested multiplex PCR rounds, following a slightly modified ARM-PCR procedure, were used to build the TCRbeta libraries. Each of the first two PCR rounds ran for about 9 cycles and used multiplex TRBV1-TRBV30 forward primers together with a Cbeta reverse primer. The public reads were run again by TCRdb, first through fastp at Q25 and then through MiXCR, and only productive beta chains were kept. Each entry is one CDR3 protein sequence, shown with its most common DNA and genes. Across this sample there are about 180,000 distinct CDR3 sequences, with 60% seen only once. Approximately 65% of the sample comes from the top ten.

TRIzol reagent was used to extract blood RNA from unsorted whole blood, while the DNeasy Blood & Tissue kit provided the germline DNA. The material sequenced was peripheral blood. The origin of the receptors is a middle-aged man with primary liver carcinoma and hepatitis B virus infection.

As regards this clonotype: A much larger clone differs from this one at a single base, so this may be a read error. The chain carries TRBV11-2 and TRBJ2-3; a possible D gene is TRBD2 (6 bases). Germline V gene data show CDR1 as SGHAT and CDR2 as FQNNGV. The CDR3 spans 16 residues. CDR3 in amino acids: CASSLFGRGSTDAQYF. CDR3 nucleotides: TGTGCCAGCAGCTTATTTGGACGGGGGAGCACAGATGCGCAGTATTTT.

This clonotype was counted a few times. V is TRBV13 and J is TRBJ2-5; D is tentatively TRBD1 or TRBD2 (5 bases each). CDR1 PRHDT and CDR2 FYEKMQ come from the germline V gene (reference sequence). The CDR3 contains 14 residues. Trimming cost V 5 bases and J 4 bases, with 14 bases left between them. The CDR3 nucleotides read TGTGCCAGCAGCACCGGGACCCTGGGAGAGACCCAGTACTTC. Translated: CASSTGTLGETQYF.

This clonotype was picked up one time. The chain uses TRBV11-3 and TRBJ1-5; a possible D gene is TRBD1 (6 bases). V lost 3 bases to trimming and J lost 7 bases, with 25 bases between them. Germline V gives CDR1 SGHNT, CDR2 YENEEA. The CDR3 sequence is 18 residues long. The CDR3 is CASSFHIPDSGQGQPQHF. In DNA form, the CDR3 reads TGTGCCAGCAGCTTCCATATTCCGGATAGCGGGCAGGGGCAGCCCCAGCATTTT.

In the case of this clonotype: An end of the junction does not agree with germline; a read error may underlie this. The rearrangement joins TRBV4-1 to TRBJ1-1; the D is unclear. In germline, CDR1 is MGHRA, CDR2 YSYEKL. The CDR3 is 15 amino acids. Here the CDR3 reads CASNQPEDTNTEAFF. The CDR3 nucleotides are TGCGCCAGCAACCAACCAGAAGACACGAACACTGAAGCTTTCTTT.

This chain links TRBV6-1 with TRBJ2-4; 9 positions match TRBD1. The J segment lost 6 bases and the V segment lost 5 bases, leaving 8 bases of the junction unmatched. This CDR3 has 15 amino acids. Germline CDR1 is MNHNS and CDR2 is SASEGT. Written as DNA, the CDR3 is TGTGCCAGCAGTTTGGGGACAGGGTCGAGAAACATTCAGTACTTC. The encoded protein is CASSLGTGSRNIQYF.

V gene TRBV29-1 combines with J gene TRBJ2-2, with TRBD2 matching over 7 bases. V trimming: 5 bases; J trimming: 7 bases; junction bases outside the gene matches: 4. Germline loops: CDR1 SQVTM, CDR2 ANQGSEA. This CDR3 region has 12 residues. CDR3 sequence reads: CSVTSVVGELFF. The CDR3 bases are TGCAGCGTTACTAGCGTTGTCGGGGAGCTGTTTTTT.

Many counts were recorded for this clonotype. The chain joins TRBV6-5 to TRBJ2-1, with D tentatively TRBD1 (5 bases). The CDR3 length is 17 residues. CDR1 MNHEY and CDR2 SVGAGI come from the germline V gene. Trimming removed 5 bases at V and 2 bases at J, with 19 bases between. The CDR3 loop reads CASSRTGAHDPYNEQFF. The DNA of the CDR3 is TGTGCCAGCAGTCGTACAGGTGCCCACGACCCCTACAATGAGCAGTTCTTC.

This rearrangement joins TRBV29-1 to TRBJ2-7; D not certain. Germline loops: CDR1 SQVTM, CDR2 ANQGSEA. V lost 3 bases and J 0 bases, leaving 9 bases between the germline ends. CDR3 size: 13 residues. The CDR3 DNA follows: TGCAGCGTTGAGGTGGGGATCTCCTACGAGCAGTACTTC. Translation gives CSVEVGISYEQYF.

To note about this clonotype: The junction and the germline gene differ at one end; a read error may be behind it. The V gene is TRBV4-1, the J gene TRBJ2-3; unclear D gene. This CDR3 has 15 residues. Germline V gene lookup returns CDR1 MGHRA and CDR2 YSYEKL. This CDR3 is CASSLRPALSDTLYF. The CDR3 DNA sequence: TGCGCCAGCAGCCTGCGTCCGGCCCTCTCAGATACGCTGTATTTT.

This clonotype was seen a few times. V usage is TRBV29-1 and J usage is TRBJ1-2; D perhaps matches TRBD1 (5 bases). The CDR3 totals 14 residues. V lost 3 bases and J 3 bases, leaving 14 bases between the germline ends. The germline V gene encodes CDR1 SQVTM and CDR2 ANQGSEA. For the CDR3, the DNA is TGCAGCGTTGAGGGACCCGATATCGACTATGGCTACACCTTC. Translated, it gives CSVEGPDIDYGYTF.

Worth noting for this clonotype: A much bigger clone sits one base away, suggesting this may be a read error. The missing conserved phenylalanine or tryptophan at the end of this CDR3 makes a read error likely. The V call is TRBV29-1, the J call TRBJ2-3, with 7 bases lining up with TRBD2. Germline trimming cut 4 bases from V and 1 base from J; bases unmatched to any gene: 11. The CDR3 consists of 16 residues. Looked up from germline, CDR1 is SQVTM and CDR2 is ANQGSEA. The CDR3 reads CSVAGFTSAGTDTQYS. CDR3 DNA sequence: TGCAGCGTTGCCGGTTTTACTAGCGCCGGCACAGATACGCAGTATTCT.

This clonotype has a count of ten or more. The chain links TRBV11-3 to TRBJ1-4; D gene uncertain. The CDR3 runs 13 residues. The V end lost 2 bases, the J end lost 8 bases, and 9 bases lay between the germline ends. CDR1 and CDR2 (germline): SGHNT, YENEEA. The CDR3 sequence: CASSLQAGEKLFF. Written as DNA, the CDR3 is TGTGCCAGCAGCTTACAGGCTGGGGAAAAACTGTTTTTT.

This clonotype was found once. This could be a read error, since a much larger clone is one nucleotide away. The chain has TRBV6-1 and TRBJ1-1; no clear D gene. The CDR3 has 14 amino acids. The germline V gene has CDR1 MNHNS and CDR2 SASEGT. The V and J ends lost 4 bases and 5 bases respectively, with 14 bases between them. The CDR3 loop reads CASSVTAGWTEAFF. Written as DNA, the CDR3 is TGTGCCAGCAGTGTGACGGCGGGATGGACTGAAGCTTTCTTT.

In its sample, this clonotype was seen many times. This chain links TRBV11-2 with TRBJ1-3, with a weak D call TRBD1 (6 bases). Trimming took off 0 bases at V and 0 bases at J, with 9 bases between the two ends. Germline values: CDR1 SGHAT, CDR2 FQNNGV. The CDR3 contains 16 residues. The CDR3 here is CASSLDGQFSGNTIYF. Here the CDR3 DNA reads TGTGCCAGCAGCTTAGATGGACAGTTCTCTGGAAACACCATATATTTT.

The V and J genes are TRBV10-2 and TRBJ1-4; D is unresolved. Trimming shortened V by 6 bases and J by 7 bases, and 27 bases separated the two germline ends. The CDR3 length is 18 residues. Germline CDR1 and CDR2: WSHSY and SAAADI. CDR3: CASSPLLLQVRGGEKLFF. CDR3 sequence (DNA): TGCGCCAGCAGCCCCCTCTTACTCCAGGTGCGAGGTGGTGAAAAACTGTTTTTT.

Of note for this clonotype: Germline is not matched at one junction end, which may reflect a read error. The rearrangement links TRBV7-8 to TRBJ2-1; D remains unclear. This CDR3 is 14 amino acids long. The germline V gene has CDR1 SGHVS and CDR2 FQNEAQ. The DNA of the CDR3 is TGTGCCAGCAGCCAGCGCAACTCCTACGATGAACAGTTCTTC. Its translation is CASSQRNSYDEQFF.

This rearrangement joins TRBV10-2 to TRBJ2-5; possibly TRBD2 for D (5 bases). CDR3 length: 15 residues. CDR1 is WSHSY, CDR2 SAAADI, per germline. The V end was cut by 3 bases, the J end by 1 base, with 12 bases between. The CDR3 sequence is CASSEGLPIQETQYF. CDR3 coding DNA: TGCGCCAGCAGTGAAGGACTGCCCATCCAAGAGACCCAGTACTTC.

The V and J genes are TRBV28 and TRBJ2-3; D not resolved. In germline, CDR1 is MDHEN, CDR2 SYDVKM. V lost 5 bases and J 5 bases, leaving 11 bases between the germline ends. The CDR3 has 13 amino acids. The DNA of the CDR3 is TGTGCCAGCAGTACGGTTCCCAGAGATACGCAGTATTTT. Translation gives CASSTVPRDTQYF.